One sample yielded the 11 T cell receptor beta chains listed below, sequenced in a study of T cell changes during pregnancy in multiple sclerosis. Only in-frame clones appear in the TCRdb table, and some are missing; sequencing was by immunoSEQ multiplex PCR. The repertoire consists of roughly 25,000 clones, with approximately 86% occurring once and the leading ten covering roughly an eighth. Sequenced material: CD8+ T cells from peripheral blood mononuclear cells, taken in the first trimester of pregnancy. The origin of the receptors is a female donor in good health, enrolled as a control in a pregnancy study.

The V and J genes are TRBV19 and TRBJ2-7; D may be TRBD2 (6 bases). The germline gives CDR1 LNHDA, CDR2 SQIVND (reference sequence). The V and J ends lost 5 bases and 3 bases respectively, with 20 bases between them. CDR3 length equals 16 residues. The CDR3 reads CASSALRDSLFYEQYF. CDR3 sequence (DNA): TGTGCCAGTAGTGCCTTGCGGGACTCTCTATTCTACGAGCAGTACTTC.

The chain combines TRBV2 with TRBJ2-2; D might be TRBD1 (6 bases). The germline V gene encodes CDR1 SNHLY and CDR2 FYNNEI. V dropped 6 bases and J dropped 1 base, with 18 bases sitting between them. The CDR3 has 17 amino acids. The CDR3 coding sequence is TGTGCCAGCAGCGGGACACTTGAAAAATTGAACACCGGGGAGCTGTTTTTT. Its protein product is CASSGTLEKLNTGELFF.

CDR3 coding DNA: TGCAGCGTTGTTGGGTCCCCGGACAGGGTCTCCTACAATGAGCAGTTCTTC. Translation gives CSVVGSPDRVSYNEQFF. The rearrangement links TRBV29-1 to TRBJ2-1, with 8 positions matching TRBD1. V shed 4 bases and J 0 bases; nucleotides not matched to a gene: 11. CDR1 SQVTM and CDR2 ANQGSEA come from the germline V gene. The CDR3 is 17 amino acids.

J is TRBJ2-7 and V is TRBV28, with 8 bases fitting TRBD2. The CDR3 is 14 residues long. V lost 7 bases to trimming and J lost 6 bases; unmatched junction nucleotides: 11. Germline V CDR1 and CDR2: MDHEN, SYDVKM. CDR3: CASMTSAGVAEQYF. The CDR3, as DNA: TGTGCCAGCATGACGTCAGCGGGAGTCGCCGAGCAGTACTTC.

The CDR3 here is CASSPGLEETQYF. The CDR3 DNA reads TGCGCCAGCAGCCCGGGACTGGAAGAGACCCAGTACTTC. The chain joins TRBV4-1 to TRBJ2-5, with D possibly being TRBD2 (6 bases). The CDR3 is 13 residues long. Trimming took off 4 bases at V and 3 bases at J, with 9 bases between the two ends. CDR1 MGHRA and CDR2 YSYEKL come from the germline V gene.

The rearrangement links TRBV7-2 to TRBJ2-3; tentatively, D is TRBD2 (5 bases). Per the germline V gene, CDR1 is SGHTA and CDR2 is FQGNSA. The CDR3 consists of 15 residues. Trimming removed 4 bases at V and 5 bases at J, with 16 bases between. The CDR3: CASSSPGLRLDTQYF. DNA for the CDR3: TGTGCCAGCAGCTCCCCAGGACTCCGCCTAGATACGCAGTATTTT.

The chain is built from TRBV6-1 and TRBJ2-2, with TRBD1 as a possible D gene (5 bases). V lost 0 bases to trimming and J lost 2 bases, with 13 bases between them. This CDR3 region has 17 residues. Looked up from germline, CDR1 is MNHNS and CDR2 is SASEGT. In nucleotides, the CDR3 is TGTGCCAGCAGTGAAGCATTCAGGGCTTATAACACCGGGGAGCTGTTTTTT. Protein: CASSEAFRAYNTGELFF.

This chain connects TRBV11-2 to TRBJ2-7; D call uncertain. Germline V gene lookup returns CDR1 SGHAT and CDR2 FQNNGV. CDR3 length: 13 amino acids. The V end was cut by 6 bases, the J end by 2 bases, with 11 bases between. CDR3 sequence: CASRRLLTYEQYF. DNA of the CDR3: TGTGCCAGCAGAAGACTCCTAACCTACGAGCAGTACTTC.

V gene TRBV7-9 combines with J gene TRBJ1-2; 7 bases agree with TRBD1. The length of the CDR3 is 16 residues. Looked up from germline, CDR1 is SEHNR and CDR2 is FQNEAQ (reference sequence). Unmatched junction bases numbered 15, after V lost 4 bases and J lost 7 bases. For the CDR3, the DNA is TGTGCCAGCAGCTACATGGACAGGACTCCCTGGGGTGGCTACACCTTC. Its translation: CASSYMDRTPWGGYTF.

The rearrangement links TRBV4-1 to TRBJ2-2, with 8 nucleotides matching TRBD1. CDR1 MGHRA and CDR2 YSYEKL come from the germline V gene. The CDR3 is 13 residues long. V shed 5 bases, J shed 7 bases, and the junction held 3 bases outside the gene matches. In DNA, the CDR3 is TGCGCCAGCAGCACAGGGGGTAGCGGGGAGCTGTTTTTT. It encodes CASSTGGSGELFF.

The chain links TRBV27 to TRBJ2-1, with D perhaps TRBD1 (6 bases). This CDR3 has 13 residues. Trimming cost V 6 bases and J 6 bases, with 12 bases left between them. Germline V gene sequence: CDR1 MNHEY, CDR2 SMNVEV (reference sequence). The CDR3 nucleotides read TGTGCCAGCAGCACGACAGGTTTCAATGAGCAGTTCTTC. It codes for CASSTTGFNEQFF.